Presented here are 23 T cell receptor beta chains from one specimen sequenced in a study of T cell therapy after organ transplantation. Regarding time point: 20-29 weeks after completion of therapy. Their antigens are not known. TCRdb's copy holds only in-frame clones and misses some; the assay was immunoSEQ multiplex PCR. The sample includes about 17,000 clones, 85% seen only once; the top ten take roughly a third. The sequencing used CD8+ T cells from blood, collected after autologous CMV-specific T cell therapy. These receptors were obtained from a human patient who had received a solid organ transplant and had CMV disease. T cells may partly derive from the graft donor.

The gene calls are TRBV27 and TRBJ2-2; D remains ambiguous. Trimming took off 5 bases at V and 2 bases at J, with 9 bases between the two ends. The germline CDR1 and CDR2 sequences are MNHEY and SMNVEV (reference sequence). This CDR3 has 14 residues. This CDR3 is CASSHQPNTGELFF. CDR3 DNA sequence: TGTGCCAGCAGTCACCAGCCAAACACCGGGGAGCTGTTTTTT.

The CDR3 region is CASSLTSQGYYNEQFF. Here the CDR3 DNA reads TGCGCCAGCAGCTTGACCTCCCAGGGATACTACAATGAGCAGTTCTTC. The V gene is TRBV5-1, the J gene TRBJ2-1, with a tentative D call TRBD1 (5 bases). The V end lost 1 base, the J end lost 3 bases, and 14 bases lay between the germline ends. The CDR3 is 16 amino acids. CDR1 SGHRS and CDR2 YFSETQ come from the germline V gene.

V gene TRBV27 combines with J gene TRBJ1-1, with 7 bases lining up with TRBD1. CDR1 is MNHEY, CDR2 SMNVEV, per germline (reference sequence). The J segment lost 0 bases and the V segment lost 5 bases, leaving 9 bases of the junction unmatched. The CDR3 is 16 amino acids. The CDR3: CASSPSTGEMNTEAFF. CDR3 DNA: TGTGCCAGCAGTCCGTCCACAGGGGAGATGAACACTGAAGCTTTCTTT.

The chain uses TRBV2 and TRBJ2-1; 9 bases fit TRBD2. Germline CDR1 reads SNHLY; CDR2 reads FYNNEI. The V gene end was trimmed by 4 bases and the J gene end by 2 bases; junction bases not matched to a gene: 0. The CDR3 length is 14 residues. CDR3 loop: CASSGLAAYNEQFF. For the CDR3, the DNA is TGTGCCAGCAGTGGACTAGCGGCCTACAATGAGCAGTTCTTC. Complete variable domain (other parts from reference TRBV2 and TRBJ2-1): EPEVTQTPSHQVTQMGQEVILRCVPISNHLYFYWYRQILGQKVEFLVSFYNNEISEKSEIFDDQFSVERPDGSNFTLKIRSTKLEDSAMYFCASSGLAAYNEQFFGPGTRLTVL.

V usage is TRBV6-5 and J usage is TRBJ1-1; D is uncertain. Per germline, CDR1 MNHEY and CDR2 SVGAGI. This CDR3 region has 13 residues. V was trimmed by 7 bases and J by 0 bases, leaving 9 bases between them. DNA of the CDR3: TGTGCCAGCATCGCAGGACTGAACACTGAAGCTTTCTTT. Its translation is CASIAGLNTEAFF.

The CDR3 DNA reads as TGTGCCAGCTTGGAGGGAGGGACAGAGACCCAGTACTTC. It codes for CASLEGGTETQYF. The chain carries TRBV7-3 and TRBJ2-5; 7 positions agree with TRBD2. Germline loops: CDR1 SGHTA, CDR2 FQGTGA. This CDR3 region has 13 residues. Trimming took 8 bases from V and 4 from J; bases not matched to a gene: 7.

The chain has TRBV6-4 and TRBJ2-5; maybe TRBD2 (6 bases). The CDR3 totals 14 residues. V lost 3 bases to trimming and J lost 3 bases, with 11 bases between them. In germline, CDR1 is MRHNA, CDR2 SNTAGT. CDR3 DNA: TGTGCCAGCAGTGAGTCGCCGGGGGAAGAGACCCAGTACTTC. Protein: CASSESPGEETQYF.

The genes are TRBV13 and TRBJ1-5; no clear D. The CDR3 has 12 amino acids. Trimming pared 5 bases from V and 8 bases from J, leaving 10 bases between. Germline CDR1 is PRHDT and CDR2 is FYEKMQ (reference sequence). This CDR3 reads CASSRPDEPQHF. DNA of the CDR3: TGTGCCAGCAGCCGTCCCGATGAGCCCCAGCATTTT.

This chain joins TRBV4-1 and TRBJ2-1; 9 bases are shared with TRBD2. The CDR3 is made up of 17 amino acids. Germline values: CDR1 MGHRA, CDR2 YSYEKL. With 1 base clipped from V and 0 bases from J, the junction kept 4 bases outside the gene matches. The DNA of the CDR3 is TGCGCCAGCAGCCAAGCGGGGCGGGGGGGCTCCTACAATGAGCAGTTCTTC. Translated: CASSQAGRGGSYNEQFF.

A few counts support this clone. V usage is TRBV6-6 and J usage is TRBJ1-2; 7 nucleotides agree with TRBD1. The V segment lost 6 bases and the J segment 3 bases; nucleotides outside the gene matches: 4. CDR1 and CDR2 from the germline V gene are MNHNY and SVGAGI (reference sequence). The CDR3 is 13 residues long. CDR3 in DNA: TGTGCCAGCAGCCCCGACAGGGACTATGGCTACACCTTC. It is translated as CASSPDRDYGYTF.

This chain connects TRBV25-1 to TRBJ2-1; D perhaps matches TRBD1 (5 bases). This CDR3 comprises 16 residues. The V gene's germline CDR1 is MGHDK and CDR2 SYGVNS. The V and J ends lost 7 bases and 2 bases respectively, with 18 bases between them. The CDR3 sequence: CASTPLGQGTYNEQFF. CDR3 bases: TGTGCCAGCACCCCCTTGGGGCAGGGCACCTACAATGAGCAGTTCTTC.

V is TRBV6-1 and J is TRBJ1-2; possibly TRBD1 for D (5 bases). The CDR3 is 15 amino acids. From germline, CDR1 is MNHNS and CDR2 SASEGT. Trimming shortened V by 4 bases and J by 8 bases, and 20 bases separated the two germline ends. The CDR3 reads CASSAAGRELSGYTF. Written as DNA, the CDR3 is TGTGCCAGCAGTGCGGCAGGGAGGGAACTATCGGGCTACACCTTC.

This rearrangement joins TRBV7-9 to TRBJ2-3; 11 bases are shared with TRBD2. Germline assignment: CDR1 SEHNR and CDR2 FQNEAQ (reference sequence). The CDR3 spans 17 residues. J lost 2 bases, V lost 4 bases, and 8 bases had no gene match. This chain's CDR3 is CASSSPGLADPTDTQYF. As DNA, the CDR3 is TGTGCCAGCAGCTCGCCGGGACTAGCGGACCCCACAGATACGCAGTATTTT.

The J gene is TRBJ2-7, the V gene TRBV19, with D maybe TRBD2 (5 bases). This CDR3 region has 12 residues. Germline assignment: CDR1 LNHDA and CDR2 SQIVND (reference sequence). The germline V and J ends were trimmed by 7 bases and 7 bases, with 14 bases remaining between them. CDR3 DNA sequence: TGTGCCAGTACCGATGGAGCGGAAGAGCAGTACTTC. This gives the protein CASTDGAEEQYF. Using reference TRBV19 and TRBJ2-7 for the parts outside the CDR3, the full variable domain is DGGITQSPKYLFRKEGQNVTLSCEQNLNHDAMYWYRQDPGQGLRLIYYSQIVNDFQKGDIAEGYSVSREKKESFPLTVTSAQKNPTAFYLCASTDGAEEQYFGPGTRLTVT.

The V and J genes are TRBV2 and TRBJ2-3, with 7 bases fitting TRBD2. The CDR3 length is 13 residues. The germline V gene has CDR1 SNHLY and CDR2 FYNNEI. The V segment lost 5 bases and the J segment 5 bases; nucleotides outside the gene matches: 4. The CDR3 DNA sequence: TGTGCCAGCAGTTCGATAGCGGGAGATACGCAGTATTTT. Translating it yields CASSSIAGDTQYF. Combining the CDR3 with reference TRBV2 and TRBJ2-3 gives the whole variable domain EPEVTQTPSHQVTQMGQEVILRCVPISNHLYFYWYRQILGQKVEFLVSFYNNEISEKSEIFDDQFSVERPDGSNFTLKIRSTKLEDSAMYFCASSSIAGDTQYFGPGTRLTVL.

This clone has just a few counts. This rearrangement joins TRBV6-1 to TRBJ2-2; D gene unclear. This CDR3 has 16 amino acids. Trimming removed 2 bases at V and 1 base at J, with 11 bases between. Germline CDR1 is MNHNS and CDR2 is SASEGT. Here the CDR3 DNA reads TGTGCCAGCAGTGAAATAGTAGGTCAGAACACCGGGGAGCTGTTTTTT. This translates into CASSEIVGQNTGELFF.

To note about this clone: Other DNA variants within this sample encode the same CDR3. The chain uses TRBV19 and TRBJ1-5; D unclear. Germline V lookup: CDR1 LNHDA, CDR2 SQIVND (reference sequence). V lost 1 base to trimming and J lost 2 bases, with 9 bases between them. CDR3 length: 15 amino acids. The CDR3 bases are TGTGCCAGTAGTATAGGGTTACGCGGCAATCAGCCCCAGCATTTT. This sequence encodes CASSIGLRGNQPQHF.

This chain connects TRBV14 to TRBJ1-2, with D unresolved. The CDR3 is 16 amino acids. V was trimmed by 3 bases and J by 6 bases, leaving 20 bases between them. Germline CDR1 and CDR2: SGHDN and FVKESK. The CDR3 reads CASSHRRTSGIDGYTF. The CDR3 DNA reads as TGTGCCAGCAGCCATCGAAGGACGAGCGGGATCGATGGCTACACCTTC.

This chain connects TRBV25-1 to TRBJ2-1; TRBD2 matches 11 bases. The V and J ends lost 3 bases and 14 bases, in that order; junction bases with no gene match: 9. Germline V CDR1 and CDR2: MGHDK, SYGVNS. The CDR3 has 14 residues. The CDR3 is CASSDSGRAVTEFF. The CDR3 bases are TGTGCCAGCAGTGATAGCGGGAGGGCTGTAACAGAGTTCTTC.

The chain combines TRBV6-5 with TRBJ1-5; 8 bases map to TRBD1. V lost 6 bases, J lost 4 bases, and 5 bases stayed unmatched. CDR1 is MNHEY and CDR2 is SVGAGI in the germline V gene. The CDR3 runs to 14 residues. CDR3: CASSRRDRNQPQHF. The CDR3 nucleotides are TGTGCCAGCAGCCGCCGGGACAGGAATCAGCCCCAGCATTTT.

This chain connects TRBV27 to TRBJ2-1; D possibly corresponds to TRBD2 (5 bases). Trimming took 0 bases from V and 6 from J, leaving 6 bases between them. The V gene's germline CDR1 is MNHEY and CDR2 SMNVEV (reference sequence). The CDR3 has 13 residues. The CDR3 sequence: CASSLSGVNEQFF. In DNA form, the CDR3 reads TGTGCCAGCAGTTTATCCGGGGTCAATGAGCAGTTCTTC.

The CDR3 sequence is CASSEGDGIYEQYF. CDR3 sequence (DNA): TGTGCCAGCAGCGAAGGGGACGGGATCTACGAGCAGTACTTC. V and J are TRBV9 and TRBJ2-7, with D perhaps matching TRBD1 or TRBD2 (5 bases each). The V gene's germline CDR1 is SGDLS and CDR2 YYNGEE. The CDR3 contains 14 residues. Trimming shortened V by 3 bases and J by 3 bases, and 13 bases separated the two germline ends.

The chain employs TRBV29-1 and TRBJ2-1; TRBD1 agrees at 7 bases. CDR3 length equals 12 residues. The V gene's germline CDR1 is SQVTM and CDR2 ANQGSEA. The J segment lost 10 bases and the V segment lost 2 bases, leaving 5 bases of the junction unmatched. CDR3 nucleotides: TGCAGCGTTGAAACACAGGGGACGGAGCAGTTCTTC. It is translated as CSVETQGTEQFF.